This T cell receptor beta chain derives from a study of CD8 T cells in ankylosing spondylitis. Study-level points and caveats: Matched ankylosing spondylitis synovial fluid reportedly contained a significantly enriched population of disease-linked clones. A motif in TCR beta, a set of about eight highly homologous variants, appeared characteristic of ankylosing spondylitis blood.

Only a few counts were recorded for this clonotype. No antigen is known for it. This CDR3 has 16 residues. Losses at the gene ends were 2 bases for V and 7 bases for J; bases not matched to a gene: 9. The germline V gene has CDR1 LNHNV and CDR2 YYDKDF (reference sequence). TCRdb processed the 5' RACE reads anew with MiXCR; each CDR3 protein has one entry. Among a few hundred thousand distinct CDR3 sequences listed, roughly 20% were seen once. V is TRBV15 and J is TRBJ2-1; TRBD2 matches at 9 bases. The TCR comes from a male donor with ankylosing spondylitis or in good health (not recorded which). Material for sequencing was blood, either unsorted or a sorted T cell fraction (not recorded which). The CDR3 DNA reads TGTGCCACCAGCAGATCCAGCGGGAGGTACCGTAATGAGCAGTTCTTC. Protein product: CATSRSSGRYRNEQFF.